These 10 T cell receptor beta chains were sequenced from one sample in a study of T cells in Graves' hyperthyroidism and ophthalmopathy. Template material for amplifying TCR beta CDR3 regions consisted of RNA transcripts. With the HTBI primer set, the TCR CDR3 went through a first round of RT-PCR. TCRdb reprocessed the multiplex PCR reads with MiXCR, giving one entry per CDR3 protein. Among about 350,000 distinct CDR3 sequences listed, about 18% were seen once. Sequencing was done on a sample of blood. The origin of the receptors is a woman in her thirties with Graves' hyperthyroidism that later progressed to Graves' ophthalmopathy.

This clonotype was observed at least ten times. The chain couples TRBV6-1 to TRBJ2-3, with D possibly being TRBD2 (6 bases). Between the trimmed V and J ends, which lost 1 base and 0 bases, there was a span of 14 bases. The germline CDR1 and CDR2 sequences are MNHNS and SASEGT. This CDR3 has 17 amino acids. The CDR3 spells CASSEGIGGRSTDTQYF. The CDR3 DNA follows: TGTGCCAGCAGTGAAGGAATAGGAGGGCGGAGCACAGATACGCAGTATTTT.

This clonotype occurred many times. V and J are TRBV19 and TRBJ1-2; tentative D call: TRBD1 (5 bases). CDR3 length: 14 residues. Between the trimmed V and J ends, which lost 4 bases and 6 bases, there was a span of 15 bases. CDR1 and CDR2 (germline): LNHDA, SQIVND (reference sequence). This CDR3 reads CASSTRTGVDGYTF. The CDR3, as DNA: TGTGCCAGTAGTACCCGGACGGGGGTGGATGGCTACACCTTC.

V and J are TRBV5-1 and TRBJ2-7; tentatively, D is TRBD1 (6 bases). This CDR3 spans 17 amino acids. Looked up from germline, CDR1 is SGHRS and CDR2 is YFSETQ. V shed 4 bases and J shed 6 bases, with 26 bases lying between them. The CDR3 region has the DNA TGCGCCAGCAGCCTCCCGGAAGCGGCCAGGGGTCGGAGCGAGCAGTACTTC. Residues: CASSLPEAARGRSEQYF.

This clonotype has ten or more counts. V gene TRBV27 combines with J gene TRBJ2-1; D remains unclear. V lost 3 bases to trimming and J lost 6 bases, with 9 bases between them. Germline CDR1 reads MNHEY; CDR2 reads SMNVEV (reference sequence). CDR3 size: 13 residues. The DNA for the CDR3 is TGTGCCAGCAGTTTTCAATGGGCCAATGAGCAGTTCTTC. Its translation: CASSFQWANEQFF.

The chain links TRBV12-3 or TRBV12-4 to TRBJ1-6; TRBD1 agrees at 12 bases. The CDR3 is 17 amino acids. J gave up 7 bases and V 5 bases, and 9 bases lay outside the gene matches. The CDR3 loop is CASSNGDRGLSNSPLHF. As DNA, the CDR3 is TGTGCCAGCAGTAACGGGGACAGGGGGCTTTCGAATTCACCCCTCCACTTT.

This clonotype was detected ten times or more. V and J are TRBV30 and TRBJ2-1, with D perhaps TRBD1 (6 bases). Germline V CDR1 and CDR2: GTSNPN, SVGIG (reference sequence). Trimming took 3 bases from V and 7 from J, leaving 13 bases between them. CDR3 length: 13 residues. The CDR3 reads CAWSTGIWNEQFF. CDR3 DNA: TGTGCCTGGAGCACAGGGATATGGAATGAGCAGTTCTTC.

This clonotype was detected many times. The chain combines TRBV13 with TRBJ2-3; 7 nucleotides align to TRBD1. V trimming: 3 bases; J trimming: 4 bases; junction bases outside the gene matches: 4. This CDR3 spans 14 amino acids. Germline V gene lookup returns CDR1 PRHDT and CDR2 FYEKMQ (reference sequence). The CDR3 is CASSFRQGADTQYF. The CDR3 DNA reads TGTGCCAGCAGCTTCCGCCAGGGGGCAGATACGCAGTATTTT.

This chain's CDR3 is CASSSDSGGYEQYF. The CDR3 DNA sequence: TGTGCCAGCAGCTCCGACAGCGGGGGGTACGAGCAGTACTTC. The V call is TRBV7-8, the J call TRBJ2-7; 9 bases map to TRBD2. Germline V CDR1 and CDR2: SGHVS, FQNEAQ. V trimming: 4 bases; J trimming: 4 bases; junction bases outside the gene matches: 5. CDR3 size: 14 residues. The complete variable domain, with remaining parts taken from reference TRBV7-8 and TRBJ2-7, reads GAGVSQSPRYKVAKRGQDVALRCDPISGHVSLFWYQQALGQGPEFLTYFQNEAQLDKSGLPSDRFFAERPEGSVSTLKIQRTQQEDSAVYLCASSSDSGGYEQYFGPGTRLTVT.

This clonotype was counted ten times or more. The V and J genes are TRBV10-3 and TRBJ2-7, with D possibly TRBD1 on 5 matching bases. V shed 4 bases and J shed 0 bases, with 13 bases lying between them. The V gene's germline CDR1 is ENHRY and CDR2 SYGVKD. The CDR3 sequence is 15 residues long. The chain's CDR3 is CAISVLQQGSYEQYF. The CDR3 nucleotides are TGTGCCATCAGTGTCTTACAGCAGGGCTCCTACGAGCAGTACTTC.

Worth noting for this clonotype: Germline and junction disagree at one end, which may indicate a read error. The rearrangement joins TRBV20-1 to TRBJ1-1; D perhaps matches TRBD1 (5 bases). Germline V lookup: CDR1 DFQATT, CDR2 SNEGSKA (reference sequence). The CDR3 sequence is 17 residues long. As DNA, the CDR3 is TGCAGTGCTAGGGGACTGAGACTGTTCTCCATGAACACTGAAGCTCTCTTT. Its translation is CSARGLRLFSMNTEALF.